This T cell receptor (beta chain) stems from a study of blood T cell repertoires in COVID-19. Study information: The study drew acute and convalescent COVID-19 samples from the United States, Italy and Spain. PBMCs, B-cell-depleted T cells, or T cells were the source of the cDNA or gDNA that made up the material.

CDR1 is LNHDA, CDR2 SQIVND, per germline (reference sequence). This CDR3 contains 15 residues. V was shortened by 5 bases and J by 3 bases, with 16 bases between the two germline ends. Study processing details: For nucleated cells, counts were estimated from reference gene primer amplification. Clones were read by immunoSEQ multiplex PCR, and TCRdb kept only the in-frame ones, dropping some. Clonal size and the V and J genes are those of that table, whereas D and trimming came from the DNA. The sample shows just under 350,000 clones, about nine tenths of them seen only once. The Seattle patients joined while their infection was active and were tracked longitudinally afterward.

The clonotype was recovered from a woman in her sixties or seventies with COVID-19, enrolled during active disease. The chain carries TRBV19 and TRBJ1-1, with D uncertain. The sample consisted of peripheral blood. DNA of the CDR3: TGTGCCAGTAGTTTAAGTGGCTCACCATACACTGAAGCTTTCTTT. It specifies CASSLSGSPYTEAFF. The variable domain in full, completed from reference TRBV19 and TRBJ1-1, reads DGGITQSPKYLFRKEGQNVTLSCEQNLNHDAMYWYRQDPGQGLRLIYYSQIVNDFQKGDIAEGYSVSREKKESFPLTVTSAQKNPTAFYLCASSLSGSPYTEAFFGQGTRLTVV.